This T cell receptor (beta chain) comes out of a study of cytomegalovirus exposure and HLA in healthy donors. Whole-study results and caveats: Published work reported that the classifier diagnosed cytomegalovirus status with high specificity and sensitivity. Indistinguishable V segments, including TRBV6-2 and TRBV6-3, were excluded. The availability of immune exposure information extended only to CMV serostatus. Among the CMV-associated chains, a few were confirmed in vitro as specific for CMV antigens.

This clone was counted a single time. Its target is unknown. The germline gives CDR1 MNHEY, CDR2 SMNVEV (reference sequence). This CDR3 has 14 amino acids. Trimming took 7 bases from V and 6 from J; bases not matched to a gene: 7. The primer mix had 60 Vbeta and 13 Jbeta primers. Data came from immunoSEQ multiplex PCR; TCRdb stores just in-frame clones and leaves some out. The profile covers almost 200,000 clones, with 70% to 80% appearing a single time and approximately 0.36% taken by the ten largest. The sample comprised PBMCs. This sequence was found in a male donor in good health and CMV-seropositive. The rearrangement joins TRBV27 to TRBJ2-7; 12 nucleotides align to TRBD1. The CDR3 sequence is CASKPGQGAAEQYF. In DNA form, the CDR3 reads TGTGCCAGCAAGCCGGGACAGGGGGCGGCCGAGCAGTACTTC.